This T cell receptor (beta chain) was obtained from a study of cytomegalovirus exposure and HLA in healthy donors. Profiled with immunoSEQ multiplex PCR; TCRdb holds only in-frame clones, not every one. The table lists roughly 250,000 clones, 85% to 90% of them singletons, with approximately 0.34% in the top ten. Among the 120 subjects of the validation cohort, separate from the approximately 670-subject first cohort, were the donors. Trimming cost V 3 bases and J 4 bases, with 21 bases left between them. CDR1 and CDR2 from the germline V gene are MDHEN and SYDVKM. The CDR3 length is 17 residues. Turning to this clone: Its antigen is not identified.

Study-wide results and caveats: Published work reported that the classifier diagnosed cytomegalovirus status with high specificity and sensitivity. TCR sequences were mostly rare, though some public TCRs occurred in many donors. The tendency of first-cohort TCR clusters to co-occur in the 110 or so validation repertoires emerged from a later analysis.

J is TRBJ1-2 and V is TRBV28; D gene ambiguous. The source of this sequence is a woman aged 18-29 years in good health and CMV-seronegative. The sequencing input was PBMCs. In DNA, the CDR3 is TGTGCCAGCAGTTTGCGACCTAGGTCTGCTTTAATCTATGGCTACACCTTC. Translated: CASSLRPRSALIYGYTF.